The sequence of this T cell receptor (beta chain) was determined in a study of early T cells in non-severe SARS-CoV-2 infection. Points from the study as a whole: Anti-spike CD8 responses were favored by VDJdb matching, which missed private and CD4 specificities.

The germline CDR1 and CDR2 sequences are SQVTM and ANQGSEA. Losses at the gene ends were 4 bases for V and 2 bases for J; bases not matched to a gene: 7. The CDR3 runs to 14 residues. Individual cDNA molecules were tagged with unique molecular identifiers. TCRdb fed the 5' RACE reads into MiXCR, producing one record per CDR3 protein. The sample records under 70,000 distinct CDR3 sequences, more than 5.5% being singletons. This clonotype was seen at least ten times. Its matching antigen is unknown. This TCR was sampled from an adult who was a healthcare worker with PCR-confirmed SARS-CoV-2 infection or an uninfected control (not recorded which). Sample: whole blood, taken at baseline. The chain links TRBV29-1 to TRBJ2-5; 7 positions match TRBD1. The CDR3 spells CSVVGPQGQETQYF. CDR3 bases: TGCAGCGTTGTGGGCCCACAGGGGCAAGAGACCCAGTACTTC.